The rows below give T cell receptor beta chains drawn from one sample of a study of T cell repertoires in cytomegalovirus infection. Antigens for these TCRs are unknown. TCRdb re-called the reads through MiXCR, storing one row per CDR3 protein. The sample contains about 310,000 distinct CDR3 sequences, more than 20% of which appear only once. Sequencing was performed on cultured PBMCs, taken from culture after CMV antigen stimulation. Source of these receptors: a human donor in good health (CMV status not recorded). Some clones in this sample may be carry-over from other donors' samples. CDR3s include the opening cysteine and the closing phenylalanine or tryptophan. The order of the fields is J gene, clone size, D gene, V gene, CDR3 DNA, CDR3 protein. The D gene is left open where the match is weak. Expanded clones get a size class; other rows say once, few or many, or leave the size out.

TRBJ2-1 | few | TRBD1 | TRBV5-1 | TGCGCCAGCAGCCGGGGACAGGGGGCGTTAAATGAGCAGTTCTTC | CASSRGQGALNEQFF
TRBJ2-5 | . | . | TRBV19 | TGTGCCAGCGAATCTGGGAGCAGGGGAGAGACCCAGTACTTC | CASESGSRGETQYF
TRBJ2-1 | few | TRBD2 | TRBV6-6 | TGTGCCAGCAGTTACTCGAAGGGACTAGCGGGGTTACCGTTAGGGGAGTTCTTC | CASSYSKGLAGLPLGEFF
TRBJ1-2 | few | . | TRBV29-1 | TGCAGCGTATTCGGGCGGCCCTATGGCTACACCTTC | CSVFGRPYGYTF
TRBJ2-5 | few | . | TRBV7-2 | TGTGCCAGCAGCTTAGACAGCCAAGAGACCCAGTACTTC | CASSLDSQETQYF
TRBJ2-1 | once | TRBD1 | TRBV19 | TGTGCCAGTAGTTCGGGACAGGGCGATGAGCAGTTCTTC | CASSSGQGDEQFF
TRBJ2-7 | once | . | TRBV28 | TGTGCCAGCAGTTCAACCGGGACCCGCTACGAGCAGTACTTC | CASSSTGTRYEQYF
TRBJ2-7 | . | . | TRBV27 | TGTGCCAGCAGTTTACAGGTCTCCTACGAGCAGTACTTC | CASSLQVSYEQYF
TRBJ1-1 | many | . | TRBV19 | TGTGCCAGTACCCTAAGGTTCCGGGTGGGGGGCACTGAAGCTTTCTTT | CASTLRFRVGGTEAFF
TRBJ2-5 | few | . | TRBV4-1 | TGCGCCAGCAGCCAAGAGCATCGGGCCACCGAGGAGACCCAGTACTTC | CASSQEHRATEETQYF
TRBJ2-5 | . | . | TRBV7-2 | TGTGCCAGCAGCTTCATAGCGCCACAAGAGACCCAGTACTTC | CASSFIAPQETQYF
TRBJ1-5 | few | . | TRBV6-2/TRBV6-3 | TGTGCCAGCAGTTCCCCCCGGGACATATTTAATCAGCCCCAGCATTTT | CASSSPRDIFNQPQHF
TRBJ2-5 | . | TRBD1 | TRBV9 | TGTGCCAGCAGCGTGCAGGGGGAACCTCAAGAGACCCAGTACTTC | CASSVQGEPQETQYF
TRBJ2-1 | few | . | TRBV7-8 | TGTGCCAGCAGCTTAAGCGACTTGGACAATGAGCAGTTCTTC | CASSLSDLDNEQFF
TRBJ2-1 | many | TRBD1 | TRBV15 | TGTGCCACCAGCAGAGGACAGGGCGGCCACCGAAGCAATGAGCAGTTCTTC | CATSRGQGGHRSNEQFF
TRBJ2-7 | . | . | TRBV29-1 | TGCAGCGTTCGGGACATGAGGTACGAGCAGTACTTC | CSVRDMRYEQYF
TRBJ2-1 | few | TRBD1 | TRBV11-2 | TGTGCCAGCAGCGAAGACAGGGGACCTTTAGCCTACAATGAGCAGTTCTTC | CASSEDRGPLAYNEQFF
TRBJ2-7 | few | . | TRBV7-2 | TGTGCCAGCAGCTTAATCGTAGGGAGTGGGGGTTACGAGCAGTACTTC | CASSLIVGSGGYEQYF
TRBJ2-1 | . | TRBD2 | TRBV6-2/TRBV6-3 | TGTGCCAGCAGTGCCTTAAGGAGCGGGAGGGCCAGGCACAATGAGCAGTTCTTC | CASSALRSGRARHNEQFF
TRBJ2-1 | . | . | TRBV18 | TGTGCCAGCTCACCCCCCCTGGGGGTAAGCTCCTACAATGAGCAGTTCTTC | CASSPPLGVSSYNEQFF
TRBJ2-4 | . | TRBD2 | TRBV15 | TGTGCCACCAGCAGCGAACTAGCGGGGAGAAACATTCAGTACTTC | CATSSELAGRNIQYF
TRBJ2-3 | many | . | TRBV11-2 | TGTGCCAGCAGCTTAAGGGGCGTTCCGGCCTATTTT | CASSLRGVPAYF
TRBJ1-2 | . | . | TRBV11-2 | TGTGCCAGCAGCCAAGGCGGATGGGGCTACACCTTC | CASSQGGWGYTF
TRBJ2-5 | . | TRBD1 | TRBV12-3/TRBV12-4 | TGTGCCAGCAGTCAAGGACAGGGGAGACAGACCCAGTACTTC | CASSQGQGRQTQYF
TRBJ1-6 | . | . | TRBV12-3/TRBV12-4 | TGTGCCAGCAGTTCCGGACTGAATAATTCACCCCTCCACTTT | CASSSGLNNSPLHF
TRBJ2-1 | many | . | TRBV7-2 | TGTGCCAGCAGCTTACTTAGCTCCTACAATGAGCAGTTCTTC | CASSLLSSYNEQFF
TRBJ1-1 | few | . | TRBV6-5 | TGTGCCAGCAGTTACTACAGGGAAGCTTTCTTT | CASSYYREAFF